The clone carrying this T cell receptor beta chain has more than one count but fewer than ten. Its antigen is still unknown. The record originates from a study of blood T cells in healthy people across ages. Study-level points and caveats: Unsorted PBMCs blocked a conclusive comparison of naive and antigen-experienced cells.

Combining a sample-barcoded 5' primer with a J-beta primer mix, a second PCR ran for 7 to 11 cycles. TCRdb called the 5' RACE reads again in MiXCR, with one record for every CDR3 protein. Counted here are about 1.4 million distinct CDR3 sequences, approximately 59% occurring once; the ten biggest clones make up over 5%. V gave up 4 bases and J gave up 0 bases, with 12 bases separating them. Looked up from germline, CDR1 is LGHNA and CDR2 is YSLEER. The CDR3 is made up of 15 amino acids. PBMCs numbering at least 6.5 million were isolated per sample. The receptor's source is a man in his late teens or twenties in good health. The chain recombines TRBV4-3 with TRBJ1-1, with D hard to call. Sequencing was done on a sample of blood. CDR3 in amino acids: CASSRRTVMNTEAFF. The DNA for the CDR3 is TGCGCCAGCAGCCGAAGGACCGTAATGAACACTGAAGCTTTCTTT.